What follows are 20 T cell receptor beta chains derived from one specimen sequenced in a study of cytomegalovirus exposure and HLA in healthy donors. PCR amplification relied on 60 Vbeta primers (plus 13 Jbeta primers). Generated by immunoSEQ multiplex PCR, the TCRdb table keeps only in-frame clones and is missing some. The sample carries over 150,000 clones, roughly 83% recorded once. Sequencing input: PBMCs. Receptors originate from a boy younger than 10 in good health and CMV-seronegative.

This chain connects TRBV5-6 to TRBJ2-7, with 12 bases aligning to TRBD1. There are 14 residues in the CDR3. The V segment lost 4 bases and the J segment 5 bases; nucleotides outside the gene matches: 4. Germline assignment: CDR1 SGHDT and CDR2 YYEEEE. The CDR3 nucleotides are TGTGCCAGCAGCCCCGGGACAGGGGGCAACGAGCAGTACTTC. This translates into CASSPGTGGNEQYF.

This clone was seen once. The rearrangement uses TRBV28 and TRBJ2-1, with 14 bases identical to TRBD2. Germline V gene data show CDR1 as MDHEN and CDR2 as SYDVKM. This CDR3 contains 15 residues. Trimming took 5 bases from V and 9 from J; bases not matched to a gene: 6. CDR3: CASSPGTSGRLEQFF. The CDR3 DNA reads TGTGCCAGCAGTCCCGGGACTAGCGGGAGACTTGAGCAGTTCTTC.

The rearrangement uses TRBV4-1 and TRBJ1-3; D unresolved. Trimming took off 1 base at V and 4 bases at J, with 14 bases between the two ends. The CDR3 extends over 16 amino acids. The germline V gene has CDR1 MGHRA and CDR2 YSYEKL. The CDR3 loop is CASSQAPAVRGNTIYF. In DNA form, the CDR3 reads TGCGCCAGCAGCCAAGCCCCCGCGGTTAGGGGAAACACCATATATTTT.

This sequence joins TRBV30 and TRBJ1-2, with D unresolved. Germline CDR1 GTSNPN, CDR2 SVGIG (reference sequence). The CDR3 covers 16 residues. Trimming removed 0 bases at V and 8 bases at J, with 22 bases between. This CDR3 is CAWSVRPWSSPGGYTF. The CDR3 nucleotides are TGTGCCTGGAGTGTACGACCATGGTCCTCCCCGGGAGGCTACACCTTC.

The CDR3 loop is CASSQDWASGGALTDTQYF. In DNA form, the CDR3 reads TGCGCCAGCAGCCAAGATTGGGCTAGCGGGGGGGCCCTCACAGATACGCAGTATTTT. The chain employs TRBV4-1 and TRBJ2-3, with 12 bases aligning to TRBD2. This CDR3 has 19 residues. The V gene end was trimmed by 0 bases and the J gene end by 2 bases; junction bases not matched to a gene: 9. Germline loops: CDR1 MGHRA, CDR2 YSYEKL.

V usage is TRBV14 and J usage is TRBJ2-2; the match to TRBD2 covers 8 bases. Germline CDR1 SGHDN, CDR2 FVKESK. This CDR3 contains 19 residues. V trimming: 4 bases; J trimming: 8 bases; junction bases outside the gene matches: 21. The CDR3 DNA is TGTGCCAGCAGCCCCCAGAGGGAGCGGGGGAGGGGCTGGTTAGGGGAGCTGTTTTTT. It translates to CASSPQRERGRGWLGELFF.

The V gene is TRBV27, the J gene TRBJ1-2, with 10 bases fitting TRBD1. The CDR3 sequence is 15 residues long. Germline-derived CDR1 and CDR2 are MNHEY and SMNVEV (reference sequence). V lost 6 bases, J lost 7 bases, and 11 bases stayed unmatched. CDR3 in amino acids: CASRFRQGAITGYTF. In DNA form, the CDR3 reads TGTGCCAGCAGGTTTCGACAGGGGGCAATTACTGGCTACACCTTC.

There are a few counts of this clone. The chain couples TRBV10-3 to TRBJ1-2, with a possible D match to TRBD1 (6 bases). The ends were cut back, 6 bases at V and 5 bases at J, with 16 bases in the middle. Germline V CDR1 and CDR2: ENHRY, SYGVKD. The CDR3 is made up of 14 amino acids. The CDR3 coding sequence is TGTGCCATCAGGTTAACAGGGCCGGGGTATGGCTACACCTTC. This translates into CAIRLTGPGYGYTF.

V usage is TRBV6-5 and J usage is TRBJ1-1; 7 nucleotides align to TRBD1. The CDR3 covers 14 residues. CDR1 and CDR2 (germline): MNHEY, SVGAGI. V trimming: 6 bases; J trimming: 0 bases; junction bases outside the gene matches: 4. The CDR3 here is CASRKTGLNTEAFF. The CDR3 bases are TGTGCCAGCAGAAAGACAGGGTTGAACACTGAAGCTTTCTTT.

This chain uses TRBV15 with TRBJ2-3; maybe TRBD1 (6 bases). The CDR3 covers 16 residues. Looked up from germline, CDR1 is LNHNV and CDR2 is YYDKDF (reference sequence). Between the trimmed V and J ends, which lost 5 bases and 7 bases, there was a span of 22 bases. For the CDR3, the DNA is TGTGCCACCAGCTTCCACGGGACAATGATGGGAAATACGCAGTATTTT. It specifies CATSFHGTMMGNTQYF. Looking up the rest from reference TRBV15 and TRBJ2-3 gives the full variable domain: DAMVIQNPRYQVTQFGKPVTLSCSQTLNHNVMYWYQQKSSQAPKLLFHYYDKDFNNEADTPDNFQSRRPNTSFCFLDIRSPGLGDTAMYLCATSFHGTMMGNTQYFGPGTRLTVL.

This clone was recorded a few times. The chain combines TRBV5-4 with TRBJ1-1; D gene unclear. The CDR3 runs to 15 residues. Looked up from germline, CDR1 is SGHNT and CDR2 is YYREEE (reference sequence). Trimming took 6 bases from V and 4 from J, leaving 19 bases between them. The CDR3 here is CASTTFVGRLTEAFF. The DNA of the CDR3 is TGTGCCAGCACGACCTTCGTCGGGAGGCTCACTGAAGCTTTCTTT.

This clone was seen more than once but under ten times. The J gene is TRBJ2-3, the V gene TRBV4-3; D ambiguous. The CDR3 extends over 14 amino acids. Germline V gives CDR1 LGHNA, CDR2 YSLEER. The germline V and J ends were trimmed by 0 bases and 12 bases, with 16 bases remaining between them. This chain's CDR3 is CASSQDVRSPTQYF. The CDR3 nucleotides read TGCGCCAGCAGCCAAGATGTGCGCTCCCCCACCCAGTATTTT.

The chain combines TRBV30 with TRBJ1-2; possibly TRBD1 for D (5 bases). Germline CDR1 and CDR2: GTSNPN and SVGIG (reference sequence). V lost 2 bases, J lost 5 bases, and 15 bases lay in between. The CDR3 sequence is 14 residues long. CDR3 sequence reads: CAWSRQGLGYGYTF. CDR3 DNA sequence: TGTGCCTGGAGTAGGCAGGGACTAGGGTATGGCTACACCTTC.

This chain joins TRBV5-6 and TRBJ2-7; D gene unclear. The CDR3 runs to 14 residues. Germline V gene sequence: CDR1 SGHDT, CDR2 YYEEEE. The germline V and J ends were trimmed by 5 bases and 1 base, with 13 bases remaining between them. The CDR3 loop reads CASSQATTSYEQYV. For the CDR3, the DNA is TGTGCCAGCAGTCAGGCTACCACATCCTACGAGCAGTACGTC.

This clone was counted between two and nine times. The chain couples TRBV7-6 to TRBJ1-1; D is perhaps TRBD1 (5 bases). Trimming shortened V by 5 bases and J by 1 base, and 8 bases separated the two germline ends. The germline CDR1 and CDR2 sequences are SGHVS and FNYEAQ. The CDR3 sequence is 13 residues long. As DNA, the CDR3 is TGTGCCAGCAGCGCCGGACAGAACACTGAAGCTTTCTTT. Its translation is CASSAGQNTEAFF.

CDR3 coding DNA: TGTGCCTGGAGTCCGACAGCTCACCCTCTCAACACTGAAGCTTTCTTT. Translated, it gives CAWSPTAHPLNTEAFF. V usage is TRBV30 and J usage is TRBJ1-1; D possibly corresponds to TRBD1 (5 bases). Germline V lookup: CDR1 GTSNPN, CDR2 SVGIG (reference sequence). This CDR3 is built from 16 residues. The V end lost 2 bases, the J end lost 2 bases, and 18 bases lay between the germline ends. The entire variable domain, with the rest obtained from reference TRBV30 and TRBJ1-1, is as follows: SQTIHQWPATLVQPVGSPLSLECTVEGTSNPNLYWYRQAAGRGLQLLFYSVGIGQISSEVPQNLSASRPQDRQFILSSKKLLLSDSGFYLCAWSPTAHPLNTEAFFGQGTRLTVV.

The chain is built from TRBV28 and TRBJ1-2, with a weak D call TRBD1 (6 bases). The CDR3 has 13 amino acids. In germline, CDR1 is MDHEN, CDR2 SYDVKM. V was pared by 9 bases and J by 4 bases, with 15 bases between. CDR3 nucleotide sequence: TGTGCCAGTCAAACAGGGAGTAGCTATGGCTACACCTTC. Protein product: CASQTGSSYGYTF.

The chain recombines TRBV27 with TRBJ2-6; D is perhaps TRBD2 (5 bases). CDR1 MNHEY and CDR2 SMNVEV come from the germline V gene (reference sequence). The V gene lost 5 bases and the J gene lost 4 bases, with 15 bases spanning the gap. This CDR3 is built from 16 residues. CDR3 residues: CASSLISLAGANVLTF. The CDR3 nucleotides are TGTGCCAGCAGTCTTATATCCCTAGCCGGGGCCAACGTCCTGACTTTC.

This clone appeared a few times. The gene calls are TRBV11-2 and TRBJ2-3; TRBD1 matches at 8 bases. Per germline, CDR1 SGHAT and CDR2 FQNNGV. V lost 5 bases to trimming and J lost 5 bases; unmatched junction nucleotides: 9. CDR3 length: 15 amino acids. The CDR3 sequence: CASSTATGAGDTQYF. The DNA for the CDR3 is TGTGCCAGCAGCACCGCGACAGGGGCGGGAGATACGCAGTATTTT.

This clone was found a few times. The V and J genes are TRBV5-1 and TRBJ1-2, with 8 bases fitting TRBD1. This CDR3 contains 12 residues. Germline CDR1 is SGHRS and CDR2 is YFSETQ. V was clipped by 3 bases and J by 7 bases; unmatched bases: 2. The DNA for the CDR3 is TGCGCCAGCAGCTCAGGGGGCTCTGGCTACACCTTC. The encoded protein is CASSSGGSGYTF.